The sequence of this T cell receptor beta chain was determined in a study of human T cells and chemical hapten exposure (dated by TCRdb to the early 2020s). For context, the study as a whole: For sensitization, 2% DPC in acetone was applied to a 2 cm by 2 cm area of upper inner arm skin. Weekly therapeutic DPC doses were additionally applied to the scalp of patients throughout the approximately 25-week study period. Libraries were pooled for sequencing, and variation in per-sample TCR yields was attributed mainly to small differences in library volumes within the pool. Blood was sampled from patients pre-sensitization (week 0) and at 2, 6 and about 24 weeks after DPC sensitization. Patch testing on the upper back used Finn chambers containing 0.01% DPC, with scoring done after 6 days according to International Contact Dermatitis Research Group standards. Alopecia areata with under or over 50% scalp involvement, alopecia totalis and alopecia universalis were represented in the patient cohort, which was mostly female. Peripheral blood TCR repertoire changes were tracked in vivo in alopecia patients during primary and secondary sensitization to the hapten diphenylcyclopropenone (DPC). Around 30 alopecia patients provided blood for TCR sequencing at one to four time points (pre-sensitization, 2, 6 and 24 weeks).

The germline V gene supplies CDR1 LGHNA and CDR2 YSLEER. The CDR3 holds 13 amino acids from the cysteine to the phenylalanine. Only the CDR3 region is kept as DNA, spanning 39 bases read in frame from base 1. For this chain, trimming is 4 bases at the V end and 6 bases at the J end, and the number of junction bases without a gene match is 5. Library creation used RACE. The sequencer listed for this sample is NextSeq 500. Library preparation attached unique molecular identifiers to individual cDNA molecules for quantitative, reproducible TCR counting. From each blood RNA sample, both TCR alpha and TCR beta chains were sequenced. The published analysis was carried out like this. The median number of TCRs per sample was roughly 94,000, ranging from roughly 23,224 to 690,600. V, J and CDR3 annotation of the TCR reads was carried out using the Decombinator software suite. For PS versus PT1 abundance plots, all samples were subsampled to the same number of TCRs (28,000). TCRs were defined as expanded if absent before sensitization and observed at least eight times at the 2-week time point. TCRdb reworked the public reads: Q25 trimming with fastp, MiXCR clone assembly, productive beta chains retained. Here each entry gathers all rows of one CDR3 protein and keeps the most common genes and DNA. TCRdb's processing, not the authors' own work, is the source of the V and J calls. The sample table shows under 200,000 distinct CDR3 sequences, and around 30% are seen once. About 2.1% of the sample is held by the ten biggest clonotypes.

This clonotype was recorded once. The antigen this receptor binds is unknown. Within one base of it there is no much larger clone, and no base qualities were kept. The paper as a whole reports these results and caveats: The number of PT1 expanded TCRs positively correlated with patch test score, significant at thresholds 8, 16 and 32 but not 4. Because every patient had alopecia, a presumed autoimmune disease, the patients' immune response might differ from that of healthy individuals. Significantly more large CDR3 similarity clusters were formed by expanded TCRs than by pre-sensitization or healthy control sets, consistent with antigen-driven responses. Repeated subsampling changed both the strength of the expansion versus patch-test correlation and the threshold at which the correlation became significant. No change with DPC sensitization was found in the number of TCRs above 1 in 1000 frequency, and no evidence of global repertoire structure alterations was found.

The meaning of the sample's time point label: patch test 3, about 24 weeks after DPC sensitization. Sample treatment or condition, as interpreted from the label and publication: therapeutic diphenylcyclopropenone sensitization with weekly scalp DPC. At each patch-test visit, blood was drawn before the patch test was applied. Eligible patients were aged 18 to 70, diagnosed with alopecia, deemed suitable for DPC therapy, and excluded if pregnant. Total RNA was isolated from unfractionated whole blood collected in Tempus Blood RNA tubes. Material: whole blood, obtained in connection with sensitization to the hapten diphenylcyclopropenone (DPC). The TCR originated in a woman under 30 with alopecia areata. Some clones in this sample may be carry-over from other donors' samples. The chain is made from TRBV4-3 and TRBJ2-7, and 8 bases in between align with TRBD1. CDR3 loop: CASSRSDRGEQYF. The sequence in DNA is TGCGCCAGCAGCCGGAGTGACAGGGGCGAGCAGTACTTC.